This TCR beta chain was found in a study of blood T cell repertoires in COVID-19. Study-wide context: Samples representing acute and convalescent COVID-19 were sourced from the United States, Italy and Spain. The cDNA or gDNA used as material had been derived from T cells, B-cell-depleted T cells, or PBMCs.

Per the original data handling: How many nucleated cells were present was estimated from reference gene primer amplification. Clones were sequenced by immunoSEQ multiplex PCR, and TCRdb holds only the in-frame ones, with some missing. That table gives V, J and clone size, and the DNA gave D and trimming. The table lists around 190,000 clones, 70% to 90% of them singletons. The receptor was derived from a human donor in a cohort sampled during active COVID-19. Sequencing was carried out using peripheral blood.

CDR3 nucleotides: TGCAGCGTTCGGTTGTCTAGCACAGATACGCAGTATTTT. As protein: CSVRLSSTDTQYF. The rearrangement links TRBV29-1 to TRBJ2-3, with D hard to call. Trimming took off 5 bases at V and 0 bases at J, with 9 bases between the two ends. The germline CDR1 and CDR2 sequences are SQVTM and ANQGSEA. The CDR3 sequence is 13 residues long.